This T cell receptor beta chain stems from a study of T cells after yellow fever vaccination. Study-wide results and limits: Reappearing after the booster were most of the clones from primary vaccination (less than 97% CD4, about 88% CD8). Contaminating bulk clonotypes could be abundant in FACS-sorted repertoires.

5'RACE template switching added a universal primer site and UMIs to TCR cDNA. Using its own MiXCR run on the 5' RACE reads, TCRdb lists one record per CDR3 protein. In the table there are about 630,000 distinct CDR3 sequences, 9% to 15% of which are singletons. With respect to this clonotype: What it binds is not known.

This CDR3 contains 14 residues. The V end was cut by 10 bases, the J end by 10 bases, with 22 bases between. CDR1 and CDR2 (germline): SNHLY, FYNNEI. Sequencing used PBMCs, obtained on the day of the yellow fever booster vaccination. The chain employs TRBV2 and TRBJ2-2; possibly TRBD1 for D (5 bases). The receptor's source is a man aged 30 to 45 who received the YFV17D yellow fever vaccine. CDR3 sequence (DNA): TGTGCCACCGCCAGCAGGGTAGACGTAGCGGAGCTGTTTTTT. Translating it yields CATASRVDVAELFF.